This T cell receptor (beta chain) was sequenced in a study of regulatory T cells in long-lasting Graves disease. Whole-study results and caveats: Newly diagnosed patients shared 850 to 1,000 public clonotypes; persistent patients shared approximately 2,900.

The V segment lost 5 bases and the J segment 8 bases; nucleotides outside the gene matches: 5. Looked up from germline, CDR1 is SNHLY and CDR2 is FYNNEI. The CDR3 covers 12 residues. This clonotype was seen at least ten times. What it recognizes is unknown. Assembly of TCR beta libraries relied on iRepertoire HTBI primers together with Arm-PCR of CDR3 regions. TCRdb re-called the multiplex PCR reads with MiXCR, one entry per CDR3 protein. In the table there are 350,000 to 400,000 distinct CDR3 sequences, roughly 16% of which are singletons. The time point is: newly diagnosed GD, antithyroid drugs for less than 3 months. PBMCs provided the RNA from which the TCR library was made. This sample also belongs to another study, concerning T cells in Graves' hyperthyroidism and ophthalmopathy. That work adds: In blood, most of the thyroid clonotypes expanded above 0.001 were also present.

The sequencing used peripheral blood mononuclear cells (PBMCs), collected at new diagnosis, from a patient treated with antithyroid drugs. This TCR was sampled from a woman aged 18-30 years with Graves disease. This chain links TRBV2 with TRBJ1-2, with 7 positions matching TRBD1. The DNA for the CDR3 is TGTGCCAGCAGTCCACAGGGGAGCGGCTACACCTTC. It specifies CASSPQGSGYTF.